The present entry profiles one TCR beta chain with its context. Antigen: not known. At one boundary the junction diverges from the germline segment, which might be a read error. This entry is derived from a study of cytomegalovirus exposure and HLA in healthy donors. General observations from the study: In all likelihood, a cluster of highly shared sequence variants was a sequencing artifact. TCR beta V segments were, for the most part, productive about 87% or about 30% of the time in an earlier analysis.

The CDR3 is 16 residues long. The germline V gene has CDR1 SEHNR and CDR2 FQNEAQ (reference sequence). PCR involved 60 Vbeta and 13 Jbeta primers. The data were produced by immunoSEQ multiplex PCR, yet TCRdb's version contains in-frame clones alone and is incomplete. The sample gives approximately 120,000 clones, about 78% of which show up once; approximately 1.2% is in the top ten. This rearrangement joins TRBV7-9 to TRBJ1-1; 12 bases match TRBD1. This clonotype originated in a female donor in good health and CMV-seronegative. The material sequenced was PBMCs. The CDR3 nucleotides are TGTTCCAGCAGCTTTGGGACAGGGGGCCCTAACACTGAAGCTTTCTTT. The encoded protein is CSSSFGTGGPNTEAFF.